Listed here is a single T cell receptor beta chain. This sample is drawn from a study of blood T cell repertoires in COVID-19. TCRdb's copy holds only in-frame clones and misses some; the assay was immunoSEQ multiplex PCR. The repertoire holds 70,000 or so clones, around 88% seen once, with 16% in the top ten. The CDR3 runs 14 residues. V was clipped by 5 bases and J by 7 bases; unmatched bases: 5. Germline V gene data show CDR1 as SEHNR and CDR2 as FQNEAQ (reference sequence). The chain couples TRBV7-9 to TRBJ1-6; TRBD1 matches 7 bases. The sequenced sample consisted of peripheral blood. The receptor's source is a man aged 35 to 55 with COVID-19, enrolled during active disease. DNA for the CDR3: TGTGCCAGCAGCGGACAGGTTGAGAATTCACCCCTCCACTTT. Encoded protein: CASSGQVENSPLHF.